This T cell receptor (beta chain) was captured by sequencing in a study of beta chain features in type 1 diabetes. Overall study context: There were approximately 100 million sorted cells examined across all samples.

Study-wide results and caveats: Among type 1 diabetes patients, VDJ junctions had fewer insertions and more deletions. Because the template was cDNA, high-expressing cells might be over-represented.

Expressed TCRB transcripts got sequenced, as all isolated RNA was reverse transcribed. Measured with immunoSEQ multiplex PCR; TCRdb has only the in-frame clones, and not every one. The data contain 500,000 to 700,000 clones, 15% of them singletons. The V gene's germline CDR1 is MNHEY and CDR2 SVGAGI. The CDR3 totals 14 residues. Trimming cost V 7 bases and J 0 bases, with 10 bases left between them. To note about this clone: Its antigen is as yet unknown.

The receptor comes from a man aged 18 to 29 in good health. The specimen was naive CD4+ T cells from blood. This chain links TRBV6-5 with TRBJ1-3; perhaps TRBD1 as D (5 bases). The CDR3 is CASMGVLSGNTIYF. The DNA of the CDR3 is TGTGCCAGCATGGGGGTACTCTCTGGAAACACCATATATTTT.